A single count supports the clone carrying this T cell receptor beta chain. No antigen is known for it. From germline, CDR1 is SGHTA and CDR2 FQGNSA. V lost 6 bases to trimming and J lost 6 bases; unmatched junction nucleotides: 11. The CDR3 runs to 15 residues. Cultured CD4+ T cell DNA was sequenced using the Oncomine TCR Beta short-read assay. TCRdb re-called the PCR reads through MiXCR, storing one row per CDR3 protein. Among 8,500 to 10,000 distinct CDR3 sequences listed, about three fifths were seen once. The treatment denotes: roughly 11-day PBMC culture with coronavirus spike peptide pools or control peptides (ViraFEST assay). With about nine days of culture completed, CD4+ T cells were isolated by negative selection. The sample originates from a study of vaccination and CD4 T cells after COVID-19. For the study at large: From HCoV-229E, HCoV-OC43, HCoV-NL63 and SARS-CoV-2, overlapping spike peptides were used to stimulate the cells.

The sequence was collected from a human donor who had recovered from COVID-19. The sequenced material came from CD4+ T cells from blood, cultured in vitro. The chain employs TRBV7-2 and TRBJ1-5, with TRBD1 matching 7 bases. CDR3 sequence reads: CASSTVGQAAQPQHF. The CDR3 nucleotides are TGTGCCAGCAGTACAGTCGGACAGGCCGCTCAGCCCCAGCATTTT. Together with reference TRBV7-2 and TRBJ1-5, the CDR3 gives the full variable domain: GAGVSQSPSNKVTEKGKDVELRCDPISGHTALYWYRQSLGQGLEFLIYFQGNSAPDKSGLPSDRFSAERTGGSVSTLTIQRTQQEDSAVYLCASSTVGQAAQPQHFGDGTRLSIL.